Below are 7 T cell receptor beta chains sequenced from a single sample in a study of blood T cell repertoires in COVID-19. Sequencing was performed with immunoSEQ multiplex PCR; in TCRdb, only in-frame clones are kept and a portion is missing. The sample holds roughly 95,000 clones, 70% to 90% seen once. The sequenced sample was peripheral blood. The receptors originated from a man between 60 and 70 years old with acute or convalescent COVID-19.

The V gene is TRBV19, the J gene TRBJ1-5, with D tentatively TRBD1 (5 bases). Germline CDR1 LNHDA, CDR2 SQIVND (reference sequence). The length of the CDR3 is 14 residues. Between the trimmed V and J ends, which lost 3 bases and 2 bases, there was a span of 8 bases. DNA for the CDR3: TGTGCCAGTAGTATTCCGGGGGGCAATCAGCCCCAGCATTTT. Protein sequence: CASSIPGGNQPQHF.

The chain uses TRBV19 and TRBJ1-3; 10 nucleotides align to TRBD1. This CDR3 has 15 residues. From germline, CDR1 is LNHDA and CDR2 SQIVND (reference sequence). The junction had 4 bases not matched to a gene; V was cut back by 5 bases and J by 3 bases. The CDR3 is CASSPDRGLGNTIYF. The CDR3 DNA reads as TGTGCCAGTAGTCCAGACAGGGGGCTTGGAAACACCATATATTTT.

This chain joins TRBV4-1 and TRBJ2-1, with 8 bases matching TRBD2. Germline-derived CDR1 and CDR2 are MGHRA and YSYEKL. V lost 4 bases and J lost 6; bases outside the gene matches: 8. The CDR3 has 15 residues. CDR3 sequence: CASSLGLVGFNEQFF. CDR3 DNA: TGCGCCAGCAGCCTGGGACTAGTGGGGTTCAATGAGCAGTTCTTC.

J is TRBJ1-1 and V is TRBV30; 7 bases align to TRBD1. With V trimmed by 8 bases and J by 8 bases, 14 bases remained unmatched. This CDR3 contains 13 residues. The germline V gene encodes CDR1 GTSNPN and CDR2 SVGIG (reference sequence). This CDR3 is CAGGTATRGEAFF. CDR3 coding DNA: TGTGCCGGGGGGACAGCAACTCGAGGGGAAGCTTTCTTT.

This chain links TRBV19 with TRBJ2-3; 10 bases fit TRBD2. The CDR3 is 15 amino acids. V lost 7 bases, J lost 9 bases, and 13 bases stayed unmatched. Germline assignment: CDR1 LNHDA and CDR2 SQIVND (reference sequence). The CDR3 is CASTPGSGGALTQYF. In DNA form, the CDR3 reads TGTGCCAGTACTCCGGGGAGCGGGGGGGCCCTAACGCAGTATTTT. The full variable domain, its missing parts supplied by reference TRBV19 and TRBJ2-3, is DGGITQSPKYLFRKEGQNVTLSCEQNLNHDAMYWYRQDPGQGLRLIYYSQIVNDFQKGDIAEGYSVSREKKESFPLTVTSAQKNPTAFYLCASTPGSGGALTQYFGPGTRLTVL.

J is TRBJ1-5 and V is TRBV27, with TRBD1 matching over 9 bases. The CDR3 sequence is 14 residues long. Per the germline V gene, CDR1 is MNHEY and CDR2 is SMNVEV (reference sequence). The ends lost 2 bases at V and 7 bases at J; junction bases unmatched: 3. CDR3 sequence: CASSLTGGGQPQHF. The CDR3 bases are TGTGCCAGCAGTTTAACAGGGGGCGGGCAGCCCCAGCATTTT.

The chain couples TRBV28 to TRBJ1-1, with 10 bases that match TRBD1. The germline V gene has CDR1 MDHEN and CDR2 SYDVKM. V lost 4 bases, J lost 9 bases, and 5 bases stayed unmatched. CDR3 length: 13 residues. DNA of the CDR3: TGTGCCAGCAGTTCCATAGACAGGGGGCAAGCTTTCTTT. Its translation is CASSSIDRGQAFF.